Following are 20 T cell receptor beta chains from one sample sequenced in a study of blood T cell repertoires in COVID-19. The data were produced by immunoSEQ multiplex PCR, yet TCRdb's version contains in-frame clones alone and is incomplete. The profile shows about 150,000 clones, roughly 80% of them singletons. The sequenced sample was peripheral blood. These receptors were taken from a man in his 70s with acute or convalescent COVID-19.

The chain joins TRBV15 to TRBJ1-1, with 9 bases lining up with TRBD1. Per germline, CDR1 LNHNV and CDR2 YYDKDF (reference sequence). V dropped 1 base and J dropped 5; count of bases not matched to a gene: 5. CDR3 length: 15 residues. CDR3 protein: CATSRVHRGQTEAFF. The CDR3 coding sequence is TGTGCCACCAGCAGAGTGCACAGGGGGCAAACTGAAGCTTTCTTT.

The chain's CDR3 is CASSQDLAGRQPQHF. CDR3 DNA sequence: TGTGCCAGCAGCCAAGATCTAGCCGGGAGACAGCCCCAGCATTTT. The rearrangement uses TRBV14 and TRBJ1-5; D ambiguous. Trimming left V 0 bases short and J 7 bases short, with 13 bases between. The CDR3 has 15 amino acids. The V gene's germline CDR1 is SGHDN and CDR2 FVKESK.

The CDR3 DNA is TGTGCCAGCAGCCAAGCCCTATTCCCCCTAGCGGGAGGGCGAACATCCTACGAGCAGTACTTC. Its protein is CASSQALFPLAGGRTSYEQYF. The genes are TRBV3-1 (or the pseudogene TRBV3-2) and TRBJ2-7, with TRBD2 identical over 12 bases. The V and J ends lost 1 base and 1 base, in that order; junction bases with no gene match: 17. Germline values: CDR1 LGHDT, CDR2 YNNKEL (reference sequence). This CDR3 region has 21 residues.

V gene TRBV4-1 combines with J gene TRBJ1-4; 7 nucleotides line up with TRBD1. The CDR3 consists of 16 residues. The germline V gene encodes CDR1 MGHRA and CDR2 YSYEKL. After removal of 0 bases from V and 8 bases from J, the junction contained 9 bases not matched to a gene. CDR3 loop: CASSQERGQWGEKLFF. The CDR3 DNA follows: TGCGCCAGCAGCCAAGAAAGGGGACAGTGGGGCGAAAAACTGTTTTTT.

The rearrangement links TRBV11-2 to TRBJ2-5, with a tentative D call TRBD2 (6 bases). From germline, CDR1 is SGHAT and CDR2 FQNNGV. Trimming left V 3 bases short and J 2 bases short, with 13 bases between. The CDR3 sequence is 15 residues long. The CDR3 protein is CASSFAGLRQETQYF. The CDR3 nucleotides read TGTGCCAGCAGCTTTGCGGGATTGAGGCAAGAGACCCAGTACTTC.

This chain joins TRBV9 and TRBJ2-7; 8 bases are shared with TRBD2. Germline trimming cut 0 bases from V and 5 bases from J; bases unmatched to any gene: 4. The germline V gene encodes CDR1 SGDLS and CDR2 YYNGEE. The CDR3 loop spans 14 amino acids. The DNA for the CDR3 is TGTGCCAGCAGCGTAGCCGGGAGGGACAACGAGCAGTACTTC. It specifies CASSVAGRDNEQYF.

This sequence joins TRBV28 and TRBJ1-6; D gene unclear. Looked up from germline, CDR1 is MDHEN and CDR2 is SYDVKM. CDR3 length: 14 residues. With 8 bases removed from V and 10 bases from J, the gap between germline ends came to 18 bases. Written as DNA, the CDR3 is TGTGCCAGCGGCCACACGACCCGCGGCTCACCCCTCCACTTT. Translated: CASGHTTRGSPLHF.

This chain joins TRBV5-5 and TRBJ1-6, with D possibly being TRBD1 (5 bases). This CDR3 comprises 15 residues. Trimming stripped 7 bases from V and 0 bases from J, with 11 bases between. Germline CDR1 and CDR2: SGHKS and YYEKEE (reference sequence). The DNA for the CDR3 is TGTGCCAGCGGGTGGCAGGGCTCCTATAATTCACCCCTCCACTTT. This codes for CASGWQGSYNSPLHF. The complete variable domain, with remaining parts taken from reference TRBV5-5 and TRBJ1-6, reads DAGVTQSPTHLIKTRGQQVTLRCSPISGHKSVSWYQQVLGQGPQFIFQYYEKEERGRGNFPDRFSARQFPNYSSELNVNALLLGDSALYLCASGWQGSYNSPLHFGNGTRLTVT.

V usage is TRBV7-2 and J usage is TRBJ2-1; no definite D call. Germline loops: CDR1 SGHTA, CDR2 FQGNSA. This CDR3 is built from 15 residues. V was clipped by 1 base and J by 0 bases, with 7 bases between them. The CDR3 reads CASSLESLSYNEQFF. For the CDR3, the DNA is TGTGCCAGCAGCTTAGAATCTCTCTCCTACAATGAGCAGTTCTTC.

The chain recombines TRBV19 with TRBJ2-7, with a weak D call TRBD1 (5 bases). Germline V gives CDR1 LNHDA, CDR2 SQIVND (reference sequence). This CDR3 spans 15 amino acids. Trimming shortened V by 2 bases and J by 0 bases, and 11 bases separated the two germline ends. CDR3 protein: CASSISGLGSYEQYF. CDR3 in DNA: TGTGCCAGTAGTATATCAGGGTTGGGCTCCTACGAGCAGTACTTC.

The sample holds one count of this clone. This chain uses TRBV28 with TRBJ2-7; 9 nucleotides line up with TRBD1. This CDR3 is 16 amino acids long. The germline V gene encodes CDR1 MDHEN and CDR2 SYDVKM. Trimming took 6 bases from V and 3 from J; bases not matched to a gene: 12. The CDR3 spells CASSSNSDRGRYEQYF. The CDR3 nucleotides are TGTGCCAGCAGCAGTAACTCGGACAGGGGTCGCTACGAGCAGTACTTC.

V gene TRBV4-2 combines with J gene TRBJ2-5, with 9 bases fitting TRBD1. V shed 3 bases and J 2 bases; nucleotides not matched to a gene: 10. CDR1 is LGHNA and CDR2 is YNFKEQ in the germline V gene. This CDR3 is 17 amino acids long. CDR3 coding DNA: TGTGCCAGCAGCCACGAAAAAGGGGGGACAGGGCAAGAGACCCAGTACTTC. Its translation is CASSHEKGGTGQETQYF.

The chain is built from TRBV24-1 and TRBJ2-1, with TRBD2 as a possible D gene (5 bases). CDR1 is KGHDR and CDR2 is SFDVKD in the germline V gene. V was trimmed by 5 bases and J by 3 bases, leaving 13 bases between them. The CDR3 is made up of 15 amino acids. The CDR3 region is CATSGPRADYNEQFF. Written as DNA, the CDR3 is TGTGCCACCAGTGGTCCGCGGGCTGACTACAATGAGCAGTTCTTC.

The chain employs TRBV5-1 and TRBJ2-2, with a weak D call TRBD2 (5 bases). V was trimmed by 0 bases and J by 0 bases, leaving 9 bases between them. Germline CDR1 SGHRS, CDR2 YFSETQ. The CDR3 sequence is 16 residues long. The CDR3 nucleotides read TGCGCCAGCAGCTTGGCTCGGGGAGCGAACACCGGGGAGCTGTTTTTT. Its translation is CASSLARGANTGELFF.

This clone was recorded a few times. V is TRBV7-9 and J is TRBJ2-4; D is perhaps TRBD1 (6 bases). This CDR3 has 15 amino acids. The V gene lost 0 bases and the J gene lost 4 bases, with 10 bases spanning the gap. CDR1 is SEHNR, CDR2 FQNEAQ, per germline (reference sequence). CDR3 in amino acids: CASSLARQGKNIQYF. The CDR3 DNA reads TGTGCCAGCAGCTTAGCGAGGCAGGGGAAAAACATTCAGTACTTC.

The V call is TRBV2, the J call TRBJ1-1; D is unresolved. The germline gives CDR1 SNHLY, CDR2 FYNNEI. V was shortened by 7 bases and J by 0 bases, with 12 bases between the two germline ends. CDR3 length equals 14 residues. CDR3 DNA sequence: TGTGCCAGCAACCGGGTGTTGGTGAACACTGAAGCTTTCTTT. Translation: CASNRVLVNTEAFF.

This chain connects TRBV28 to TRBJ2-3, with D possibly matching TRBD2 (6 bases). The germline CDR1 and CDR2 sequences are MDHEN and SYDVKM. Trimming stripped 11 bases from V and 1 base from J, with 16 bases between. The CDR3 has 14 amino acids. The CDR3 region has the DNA TGTGCCCTCCAAGGCGGGACGGGCACAGATACGCAGTATTTT. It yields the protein CALQGGTGTDTQYF.

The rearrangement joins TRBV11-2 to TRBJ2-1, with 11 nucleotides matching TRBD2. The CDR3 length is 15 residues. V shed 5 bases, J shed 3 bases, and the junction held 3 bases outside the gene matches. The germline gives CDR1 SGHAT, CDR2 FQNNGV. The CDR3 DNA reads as TGTGCCAGCAGCCAACTAGCGGGAGTCTACAATGAGCAGTTCTTC. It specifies CASSQLAGVYNEQFF.

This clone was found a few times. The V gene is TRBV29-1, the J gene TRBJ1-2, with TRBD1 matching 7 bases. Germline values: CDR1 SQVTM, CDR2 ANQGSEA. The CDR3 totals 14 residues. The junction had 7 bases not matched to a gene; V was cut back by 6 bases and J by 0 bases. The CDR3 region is CSVGGGQSNYGYTF. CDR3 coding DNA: TGCAGCGTCGGTGGGGGACAGTCTAACTATGGCTACACCTTC.

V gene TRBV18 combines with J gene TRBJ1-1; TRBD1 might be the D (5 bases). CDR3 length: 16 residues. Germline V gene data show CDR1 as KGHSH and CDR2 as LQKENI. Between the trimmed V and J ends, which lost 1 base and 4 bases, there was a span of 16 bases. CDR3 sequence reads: CASSPRRDGGGTEAFF. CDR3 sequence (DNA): TGTGCCAGCTCACCACGTCGGGACGGCGGGGGCACTGAAGCTTTCTTT.